The 29 T cell receptor beta chains below come from one sample, sequenced in a study of blood T cells in healthy people across ages. The second PCR ran roughly 6 to 11 cycles with a sample-barcoded 5' primer and J-beta primers. TCRdb redid the calling of the 5' RACE reads with MiXCR, one entry per CDR3 protein. The repertoire has about 730,000 distinct CDR3 sequences, roughly 47% of them found once; the top ten carry 20% to 25%. The specimen was blood. All receptors come from a woman aged 55-69 years in good health.

To note about this clonotype: One end of the junction varies from germline; a read error may be responsible. The chain recombines TRBV5-1 with TRBJ1-4; D is uncertain. Germline CDR1 and CDR2: SGHRS and YFSETQ. The CDR3 contains 14 residues. The CDR3 protein is CASSPKEQDEKLFF. DNA for the CDR3: TGCGCCAGCAGCCCCAAGGAACAAGATGAAAAGCTGTTTTTT.

About this clonotype itself: A much larger clone lies a single base off, so this may be a read error. This chain joins TRBV7-2 and TRBJ2-5; D may be TRBD1 (6 bases). This CDR3 is built from 14 residues. Germline CDR1 SGHTA, CDR2 FQGNSA. The chain's CDR3 is CACSLITGQETQYF. The CDR3, as DNA: TGTGCCTGCAGCTTAATCACAGGGCAAGAGACCCAGTACTTC. Based on the CDR3 plus reference TRBV7-2 and TRBJ2-5, the full variable domain is GAGVSQSPSNKVTEKGKDVELRCDPISGHTALYWYRQSLGQGLEFLIYFQGNSAPDKSGLPSDRFSAERTGGSVSTLTIQRTQQEDSAVYLCACSLITGQETQYFGPGTRLLVL.

J is TRBJ2-1 and V is TRBV24-1, with 13 bases fitting TRBD2. The CDR3 sequence is 16 residues long. Unmatched junction bases numbered 5, after V lost 3 bases and J lost 7 bases. CDR1 and CDR2 from the germline V gene are KGHDR and SFDVKD. CDR3 nucleotides: TGTGCCACCAGTGATCCCGGACTAGCGGGAGAAAATGAGCAGTTCTTC. Translating gives CATSDPGLAGENEQFF.

In its sample, this clonotype was seen a few times. CDR3 residues: CASTSFSTTDTQYF. CDR3 in DNA: TGTGCCAGCACCTCGTTCAGTACCACAGATACGCAGTATTTT. J is TRBJ2-3 and V is TRBV9; no clear D gene. Germline V lookup: CDR1 SGDLS, CDR2 YYNGEE. This CDR3 region has 14 residues. V was cut by 6 bases and J by 2 bases, with 13 bases left in between.

This clonotype was counted at least ten times. V and J are TRBV7-2 and TRBJ2-5, with a weak D call TRBD2 (5 bases). This CDR3 has 13 residues. V was shortened by 8 bases and J by 4 bases, with 14 bases between the two germline ends. The germline gives CDR1 SGHTA, CDR2 FQGNSA. CDR3 nucleotides: TGTGCCAGCCGGGGTAGTCAGATAGAGACCCAGTACTTC. Protein sequence: CASRGSQIETQYF.

The rearrangement joins TRBV12-3 or TRBV12-4 to TRBJ1-2; the D gene is possibly TRBD1 (5 bases). This CDR3 spans 17 amino acids. The V end lost 3 bases, the J end lost 4 bases, and 21 bases lay between the germline ends. This CDR3 is CASSLYNMTQGAYGYTF. In DNA form, the CDR3 reads TGTGCCAGCAGTTTGTATAATATGACTCAGGGAGCCTATGGCTACACCTTC.

V gene TRBV5-1 combines with J gene TRBJ2-4; TRBD1 aligns across 10 bases. The end of the DNA is better explained by TRBJ2-7, so the J call may be wrong. Germline V gene data show CDR1 as SGHRS and CDR2 as YFSETQ. The CDR3 totals 14 residues. This CDR3 is CASSSRQGAHEQYF. CDR3 bases: TGCGCCAGCAGCTCCCGACAGGGGGCCCACGAGCAGTACTTC.

The rearrangement links TRBV9 to TRBJ2-3, with 7 bases that match TRBD2. With 3 bases clipped from V and 4 bases from J, the junction kept 5 bases outside the gene matches. The germline gives CDR1 SGDLS, CDR2 YYNGEE. This CDR3 has 14 amino acids. The CDR3 loop is CASSAGLYADTQYF. The CDR3 nucleotides read TGTGCCAGCAGCGCGGGACTATACGCAGATACGCAGTATTTT.

This rearrangement joins TRBV14 to TRBJ2-5, with D possibly being TRBD1 (6 bases). Germline V gene sequence: CDR1 SGHDN, CDR2 FVKESK. The ends were cut back, 6 bases at V and 2 bases at J, with 16 bases in the middle. The CDR3 has 15 amino acids. CDR3 residues: CASSPGIGGQETQYF. Here the CDR3 DNA reads TGTGCCAGCAGTCCAGGGATAGGGGGACAAGAGACCCAGTACTTC.

The rearrangement links TRBV10-3 to TRBJ2-7; D is possibly TRBD1 (5 bases). Germline V gives CDR1 ENHRY, CDR2 SYGVKD. This CDR3 region has 15 residues. Trimming stripped 0 bases from V and 3 bases from J, with 12 bases between. This CDR3 is CAISESAGNIYEQYF. CDR3 DNA sequence: TGTGCCATCAGTGAGTCAGCAGGGAACATCTACGAGCAGTACTTC.

The CDR3, as DNA: TGTGCCAGCAGTACGGCGCGGGAGCTGTTTTTT. As protein: CASSTARELFF. The V gene is TRBV12-3 or TRBV12-4, the J gene TRBJ2-2; D unclear. Trimming removed 5 bases from V and 9 bases from J, with 7 bases in between. The CDR3 sequence is 11 residues long.

This clonotype was seen at least ten times. V gene TRBV6-4 combines with J gene TRBJ2-1, with 9 bases fitting TRBD1. From germline, CDR1 is MRHNA and CDR2 SNTAGT. CDR3 length equals 16 residues. The ends lost 2 bases at V and 3 bases at J; junction bases unmatched: 5. This CDR3 is CASSDEGQGNYNEQFF. The CDR3, as DNA: TGTGCCAGCAGTGACGAGGGACAGGGCAACTACAATGAGCAGTTCTTC.

The chain recombines TRBV20-1 with TRBJ2-5; no reliable D call. The CDR3 has 13 amino acids. Deletions cut 6 bases from V and 5 bases from J, with 16 bases between. Germline V lookup: CDR1 DFQATT, CDR2 SNEGSKA (reference sequence). CDR3 nucleotides: TGCAGTGCCTACCAGGACGTAGACGAGACCCAGTACTTC. Encoded protein: CSAYQDVDETQYF.

This clonotype was observed a few times. V gene TRBV6-5 combines with J gene TRBJ2-4, with D possibly TRBD1 on 6 matching bases. In germline, CDR1 is MNHEY, CDR2 SVGAGI. V dropped 0 bases and J dropped 1 base, with 10 bases sitting between them. There are 16 residues in the CDR3. CDR3 coding DNA: TGTGCCAGCAGTTACTCGTACAGGGTTGCCAAAAACATTCAGTACTTC. This encodes CASSYSYRVAKNIQYF.

The chain is built from TRBV5-5 and TRBJ2-2, with D uncertain. Trimming shortened V by 2 bases and J by 0 bases, and 8 bases separated the two germline ends. This CDR3 spans 15 amino acids. Per germline, CDR1 SGHKS and CDR2 YYEKEE (reference sequence). The CDR3 nucleotides are TGTGCCAGCAGCTTTAGTGAGGCGAACACCGGGGAGCTGTTTTTT. It codes for CASSFSEANTGELFF.

V gene TRBV18 combines with J gene TRBJ2-7; TRBD2 agrees at 8 bases. The germline gives CDR1 KGHSH, CDR2 LQKENI. This CDR3 is built from 15 residues. The J segment lost 1 base and the V segment lost 0 bases, leaving 2 bases of the junction unmatched. In DNA, the CDR3 is TGTGCCAGCTCACCACCGGGACTAGTTTCCTACGAGCAGTACTTC. Translated, it gives CASSPPGLVSYEQYF.

V is TRBV7-9 and J is TRBJ2-7, with D perhaps being TRBD1 or TRBD2 (7 bases each). The germline V gene encodes CDR1 SEHNR and CDR2 FQNEAQ (reference sequence). The CDR3 consists of 13 residues. The V end was cut by 5 bases, the J end by 5 bases, with 13 bases between. The CDR3 loop reads CASSRQGGHEQYF. CDR3 in DNA: TGTGCCAGCAGCCGGCAGGGGGGGCACGAGCAGTACTTC.

The rearrangement joins TRBV28 to TRBJ1-1, with TRBD1 identical over 11 bases. Germline values: CDR1 MDHEN, CDR2 SYDVKM. V trimming: 4 bases; J trimming: 6 bases; junction bases outside the gene matches: 7. This CDR3 has 15 amino acids. CDR3 residues: CASSSGGQGAPEAFF. As DNA, the CDR3 is TGTGCCAGCAGTTCGGGTGGACAGGGGGCACCTGAAGCTTTCTTT.

This chain links TRBV6-1 with TRBJ2-5; 8 bases are shared with TRBD1. Germline V lookup: CDR1 MNHNS, CDR2 SASEGT. After removal of 0 bases from V and 1 base from J, the junction contained 4 bases not matched to a gene. CDR3 size: 16 residues. CDR3: CASSEAHRGVQETQYF. In nucleotides, the CDR3 is TGTGCCAGCAGTGAAGCTCACAGGGGGGTCCAAGAGACCCAGTACTTC.

The gene calls are TRBV5-1 and TRBJ1-1; D gene ambiguous. Germline CDR1 SGHRS, CDR2 YFSETQ. The CDR3 has 15 residues. V shed 0 bases and J shed 4 bases, with 13 bases lying between them. CDR3 region: CASSLVAKPSTEAFF. CDR3 DNA: TGCGCCAGCAGCTTGGTCGCAAAACCCAGCACTGAAGCTTTCTTT.

This clonotype showed up many times. The rearrangement joins TRBV5-1 to TRBJ2-7; a possible D gene is TRBD2 (5 bases). From germline, CDR1 is SGHRS and CDR2 YFSETQ. The CDR3 is 13 residues long. Trimming took 6 bases from V and 4 from J, leaving 14 bases between them. CDR3 sequence (DNA): TGCGCCAGCACTCCAGGAGGAATGTACGAGCAGTACTTC. This encodes CASTPGGMYEQYF.

The CDR3 DNA reads TGTGCCAGCAGCCTCAGTGGTCGAGGCGAGAGGGAGACCCAGTACTTC. Translation gives CASSLSGRGERETQYF. The chain joins TRBV5-4 to TRBJ2-5, with D unresolved. V lost 4 bases and J lost 5, with 21 bases in between. Germline values: CDR1 SGHNT, CDR2 YYREEE (reference sequence). The CDR3 contains 16 residues.

This clonotype has just one count. The chain recombines TRBV28 with TRBJ2-5; D unresolved. The J call is uncertain, as TRBJ2-7 better fits the DNA end. Germline V CDR1 and CDR2: MDHEN, SYDVKM. The CDR3 loop spans 12 amino acids. The CDR3 loop is CASRGDYYEQYF. The CDR3 DNA sequence: TGTGCCAGCAGGGGCGATTACTACGAGCAGTACTTC.

V is TRBV24-1 and J is TRBJ2-5; 12 bases are shared with TRBD2. The CDR3 runs 16 residues. CDR1 KGHDR and CDR2 SFDVKD come from the germline V gene. V lost 3 bases, J lost 11 bases, and 12 bases stayed unmatched. CDR3 sequence (DNA): TGTGCCACCAGTGATCCACTAGCGGGGGGACCCAATGAGCAGTACTTC. Protein: CATSDPLAGGPNEQYF.

CDR3 residues: CASSQALRQQRTEAFF. Written as DNA, the CDR3 is TGCGCCAGCAGCCAAGCCCTCCGTCAGCAGAGGACTGAAGCTTTCTTT. This chain links TRBV4-1 with TRBJ1-1; D gene uncertain. The germline gives CDR1 MGHRA, CDR2 YSYEKL. The CDR3 contains 16 residues. V shed 1 base and J shed 5 bases, with 17 bases lying between them.

J is TRBJ2-1 and V is TRBV29-1; D might be TRBD2 (10 bases). The CDR3 contains 19 residues. Germline V gene lookup returns CDR1 SQVTM and CDR2 ANQGSEA. Trimming stripped 1 base from V and 5 bases from J, with 27 bases between. This CDR3 is CSVEVRDRVSGRAHNEQFF. The CDR3 DNA reads as TGCAGCGTTGAAGTCCGGGACAGGGTAAGCGGGAGGGCCCACAATGAGCAGTTCTTC.

This chain links TRBV29-1 with TRBJ2-2, with D tentatively TRBD2 (6 bases). Between the trimmed V and J ends, which lost 6 bases and 4 bases, there was a span of 9 bases. Germline-derived CDR1 and CDR2 are SQVTM and ANQGSEA. The CDR3 extends over 12 amino acids. DNA of the CDR3: TGCAGCGTGGGACTGCGCACCGGGGAGCTGTTTTTT. Translated: CSVGLRTGELFF.

The chain couples TRBV10-1 to TRBJ2-2; D might be TRBD1 (5 bases). The V end was cut by 3 bases, the J end by 7 bases, with 15 bases between. Germline CDR1 reads WNHNN; CDR2 reads SYGVQD (reference sequence). This CDR3 is built from 15 residues. This CDR3 reads CASSERRGGVGELFF. In DNA form, the CDR3 reads TGCGCCAGCAGTGAAAGAAGGGGCGGTGTCGGGGAGCTGTTTTTT.

This chain joins TRBV29-1 and TRBJ2-1; D gene ambiguous. V was pared by 6 bases and J by 4 bases, with 13 bases between. Germline values: CDR1 SQVTM, CDR2 ANQGSEA. The CDR3 has 13 residues. The CDR3 protein is CSVLNQEYNEQFF. CDR3 sequence (DNA): TGCAGCGTCCTGAACCAGGAATACAATGAGCAGTTCTTC.